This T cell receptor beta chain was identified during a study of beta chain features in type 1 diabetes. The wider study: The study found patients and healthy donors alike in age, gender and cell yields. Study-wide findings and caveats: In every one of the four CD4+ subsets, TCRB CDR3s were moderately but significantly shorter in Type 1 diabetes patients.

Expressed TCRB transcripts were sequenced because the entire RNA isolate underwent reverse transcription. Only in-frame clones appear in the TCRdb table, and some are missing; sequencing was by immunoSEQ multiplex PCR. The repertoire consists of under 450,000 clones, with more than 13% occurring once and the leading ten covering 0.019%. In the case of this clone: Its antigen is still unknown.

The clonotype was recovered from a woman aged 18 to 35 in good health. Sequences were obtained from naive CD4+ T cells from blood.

CDR3 DNA sequence: TGTGCCACCAGCAGAGACAAGGGACTAGCGGGAGATGAGCAGTTCTTC. Its protein product is CATSRDKGLAGDEQFF. The V call is TRBV15, the J call TRBJ2-1, with 14 positions matching TRBD2. Trimming removed 0 bases from V and 8 bases from J; junction bases left unmatched: 3. CDR3 length: 16 amino acids. In germline, CDR1 is LNHNV, CDR2 YYDKDF (reference sequence). The full variable domain, completed using reference TRBV15 and TRBJ2-1, is DAMVIQNPRYQVTQFGKPVTLSCSQTLNHNVMYWYQQKSSQAPKLLFHYYDKDFNNEADTPDNFQSRRPNTSFCFLDIRSPGLGDTAMYLCATSRDKGLAGDEQFFGPGTRLTVL.